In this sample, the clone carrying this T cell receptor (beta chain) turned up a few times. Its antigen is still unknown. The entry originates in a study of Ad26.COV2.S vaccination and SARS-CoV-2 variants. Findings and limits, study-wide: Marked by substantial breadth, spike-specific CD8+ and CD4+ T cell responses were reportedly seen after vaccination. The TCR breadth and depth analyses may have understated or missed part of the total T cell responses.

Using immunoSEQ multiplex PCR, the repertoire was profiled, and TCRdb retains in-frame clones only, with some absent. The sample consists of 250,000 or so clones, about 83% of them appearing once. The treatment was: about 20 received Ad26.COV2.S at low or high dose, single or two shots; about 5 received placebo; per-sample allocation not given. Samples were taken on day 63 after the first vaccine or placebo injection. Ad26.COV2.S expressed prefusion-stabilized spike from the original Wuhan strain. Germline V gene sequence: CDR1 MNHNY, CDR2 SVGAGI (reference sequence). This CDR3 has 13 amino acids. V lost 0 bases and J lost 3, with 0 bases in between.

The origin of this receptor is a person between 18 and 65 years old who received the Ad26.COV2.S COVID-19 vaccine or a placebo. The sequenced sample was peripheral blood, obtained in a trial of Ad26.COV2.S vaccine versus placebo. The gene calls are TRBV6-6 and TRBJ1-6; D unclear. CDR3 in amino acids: CASSYSYNSPLHF. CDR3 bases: TGTGCCAGCAGTTACTCCTATAATTCACCCCTCCACTTT.